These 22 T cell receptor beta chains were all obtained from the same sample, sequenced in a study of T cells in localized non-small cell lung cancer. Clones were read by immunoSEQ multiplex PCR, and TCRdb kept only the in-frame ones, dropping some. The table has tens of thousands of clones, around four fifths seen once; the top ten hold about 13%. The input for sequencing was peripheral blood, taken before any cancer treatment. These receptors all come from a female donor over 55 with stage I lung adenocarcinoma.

As DNA, the CDR3 is TGTGCCAGCAGTGACCTGCGTGCATTGAACACTGAAGCTTTCTTT. This codes for CASSDLRALNTEAFF. This chain joins TRBV6-1 and TRBJ1-1, with unresolved D. Germline CDR1 MNHNS, CDR2 SASEGT. V shed 3 bases and J shed 0 bases, with 11 bases lying between them. The CDR3 runs 15 residues.

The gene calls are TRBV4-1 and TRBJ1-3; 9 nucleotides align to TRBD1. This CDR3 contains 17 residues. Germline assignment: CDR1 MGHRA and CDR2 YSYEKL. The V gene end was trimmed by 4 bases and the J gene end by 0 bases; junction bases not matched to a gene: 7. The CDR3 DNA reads TGCGCCAGCAGCCCGAATCCGACAGGGGGCTCTGGAAACACCATATATTTT. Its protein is CASSPNPTGGSGNTIYF.

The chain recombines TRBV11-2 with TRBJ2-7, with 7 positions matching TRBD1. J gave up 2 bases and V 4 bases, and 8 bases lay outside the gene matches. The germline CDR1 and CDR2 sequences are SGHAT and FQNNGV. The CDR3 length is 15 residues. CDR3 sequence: CASSSFRGSTYEQYF. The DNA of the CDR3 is TGTGCCAGCAGCTCCTTCAGGGGGTCCACCTACGAGCAGTACTTC.

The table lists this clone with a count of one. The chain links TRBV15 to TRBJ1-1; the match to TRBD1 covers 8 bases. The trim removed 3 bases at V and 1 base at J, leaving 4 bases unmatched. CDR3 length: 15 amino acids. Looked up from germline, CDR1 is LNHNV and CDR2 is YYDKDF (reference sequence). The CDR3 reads CATSSLGQGNTEAFF. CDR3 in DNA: TGTGCCACCAGCAGCCTCGGACAGGGGAACACTGAAGCTTTCTTT.

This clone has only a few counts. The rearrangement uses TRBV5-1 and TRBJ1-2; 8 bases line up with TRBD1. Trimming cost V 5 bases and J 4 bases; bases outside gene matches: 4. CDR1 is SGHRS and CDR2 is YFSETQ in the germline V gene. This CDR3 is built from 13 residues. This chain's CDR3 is CASRDRGGYGYTF. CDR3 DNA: TGCGCCAGCAGAGACAGGGGCGGCTATGGCTACACCTTC.

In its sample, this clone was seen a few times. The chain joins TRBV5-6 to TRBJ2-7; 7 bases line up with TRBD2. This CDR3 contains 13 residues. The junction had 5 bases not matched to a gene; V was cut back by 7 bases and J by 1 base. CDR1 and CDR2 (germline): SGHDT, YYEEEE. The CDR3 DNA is TGTGCCAGCGTTGTGGGAGGGTCCTACGAGCAGTACTTC. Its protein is CASVVGGSYEQYF.

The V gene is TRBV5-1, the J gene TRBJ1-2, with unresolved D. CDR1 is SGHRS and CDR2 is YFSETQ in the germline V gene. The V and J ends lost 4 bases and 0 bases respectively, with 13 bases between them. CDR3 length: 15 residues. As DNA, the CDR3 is TGCGCCAGCAGCCACGGACGGTCATCTAACTATGGCTACACCTTC. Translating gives CASSHGRSSNYGYTF. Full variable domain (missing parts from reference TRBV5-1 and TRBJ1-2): KAGVTQTPRYLIKTRGQQVTLSCSPISGHRSVSWYQQTPGQGLQFLFEYFSETQRNKGNFPGRFSGRQFSNSRSEMNVSTLELGDSALYLCASSHGRSSNYGYTFGSGTRLTVV.

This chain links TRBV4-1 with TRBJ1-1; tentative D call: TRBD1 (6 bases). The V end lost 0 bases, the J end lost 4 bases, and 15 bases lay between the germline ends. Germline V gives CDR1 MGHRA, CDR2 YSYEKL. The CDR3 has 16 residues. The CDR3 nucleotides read TGCGCCAGCAGCCAAGATCCCCAGGGGAGTAGCACTGAAGCTTTCTTT. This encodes CASSQDPQGSSTEAFF.

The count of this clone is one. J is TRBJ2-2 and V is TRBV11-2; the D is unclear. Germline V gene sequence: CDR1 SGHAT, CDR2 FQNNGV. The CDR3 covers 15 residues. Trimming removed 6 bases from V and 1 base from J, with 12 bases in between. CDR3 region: CASSRTFLNTGELFF. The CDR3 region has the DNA TGTGCCAGCAGTCGGACCTTCTTGAACACCGGGGAGCTGTTTTTT.

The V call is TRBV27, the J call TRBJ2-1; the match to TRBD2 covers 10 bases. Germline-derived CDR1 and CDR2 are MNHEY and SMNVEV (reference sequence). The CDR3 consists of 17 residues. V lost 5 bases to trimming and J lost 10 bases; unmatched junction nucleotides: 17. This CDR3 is CASSPSKTLAGVEEQFF. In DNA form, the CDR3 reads TGTGCCAGCAGTCCGTCCAAAACTCTAGCGGGAGTAGAGGAGCAGTTCTTC.

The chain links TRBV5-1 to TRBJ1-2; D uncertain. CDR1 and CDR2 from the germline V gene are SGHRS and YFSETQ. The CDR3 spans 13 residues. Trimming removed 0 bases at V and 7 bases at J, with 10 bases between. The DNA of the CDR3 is TGCGCCAGCAGCTTGGCATCTGAGTCTGGCTACACCTTC. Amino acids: CASSLASESGYTF.

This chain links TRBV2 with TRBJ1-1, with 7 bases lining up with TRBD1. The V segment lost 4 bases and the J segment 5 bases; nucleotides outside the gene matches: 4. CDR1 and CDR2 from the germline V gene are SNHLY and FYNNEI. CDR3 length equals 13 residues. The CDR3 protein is CASSGDSKTEAFF. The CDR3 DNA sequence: TGTGCCAGCAGTGGGGACAGCAAAACTGAAGCTTTCTTT.

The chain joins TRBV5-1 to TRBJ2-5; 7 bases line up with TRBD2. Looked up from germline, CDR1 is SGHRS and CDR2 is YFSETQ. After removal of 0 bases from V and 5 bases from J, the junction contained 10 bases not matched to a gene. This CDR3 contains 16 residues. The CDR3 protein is CASSLAGWEGYETQYF. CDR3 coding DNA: TGCGCCAGCAGCTTGGCCGGGTGGGAGGGCTATGAGACCCAGTACTTC.

This CDR3 is CASSAGQGTNEKLFF. For the CDR3, the DNA is TGCGCCAGCAGCGCAGGACAGGGCACTAATGAAAAACTGTTTTTT. The rearrangement links TRBV5-1 to TRBJ1-4, with TRBD1 matching 8 bases. Germline lookup yields CDR1 SGHRS and CDR2 YFSETQ. This CDR3 is built from 15 residues. The J segment lost 2 bases and the V segment lost 4 bases, leaving 4 bases of the junction unmatched.

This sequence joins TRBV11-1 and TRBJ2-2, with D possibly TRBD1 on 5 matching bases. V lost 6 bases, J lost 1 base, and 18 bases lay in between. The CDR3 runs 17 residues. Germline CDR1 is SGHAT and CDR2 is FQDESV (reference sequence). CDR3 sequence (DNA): TGTGCCAGCAGTCACTTAGGCGTACAGGTGAACACCGGGGAGCTGTTTTTT. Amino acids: CASSHLGVQVNTGELFF.

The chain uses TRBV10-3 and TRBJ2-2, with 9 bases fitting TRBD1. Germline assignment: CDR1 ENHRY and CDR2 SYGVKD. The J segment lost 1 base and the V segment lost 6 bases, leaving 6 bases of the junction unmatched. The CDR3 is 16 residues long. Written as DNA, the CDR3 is TGTGCCATCAGCTTACAGGGGGCTAGGAACACCGGGGAGCTGTTTTTT. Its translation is CAISLQGARNTGELFF.

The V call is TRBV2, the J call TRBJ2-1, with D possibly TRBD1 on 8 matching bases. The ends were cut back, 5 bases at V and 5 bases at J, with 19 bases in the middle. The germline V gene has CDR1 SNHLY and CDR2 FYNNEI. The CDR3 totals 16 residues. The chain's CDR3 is CASSTGGGRSNNEQFF. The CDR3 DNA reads TGTGCCAGCAGTACAGGGGGGGGGCGTTCAAACAATGAGCAGTTCTTC.

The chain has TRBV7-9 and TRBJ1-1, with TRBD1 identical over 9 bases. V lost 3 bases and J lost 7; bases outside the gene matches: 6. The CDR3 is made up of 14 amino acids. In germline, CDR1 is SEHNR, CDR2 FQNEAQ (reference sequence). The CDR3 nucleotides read TGTGCCAGCAGCTTTGGGGACAGGGCGGGTGAAGCTTTCTTT. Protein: CASSFGDRAGEAFF.

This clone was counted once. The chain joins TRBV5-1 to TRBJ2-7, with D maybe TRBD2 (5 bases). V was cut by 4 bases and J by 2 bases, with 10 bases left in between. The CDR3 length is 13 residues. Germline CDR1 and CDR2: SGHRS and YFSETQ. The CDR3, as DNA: TGCGCCAGCAGCCGTACGGGGACCTACGAGCAGTACTTC. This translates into CASSRTGTYEQYF.

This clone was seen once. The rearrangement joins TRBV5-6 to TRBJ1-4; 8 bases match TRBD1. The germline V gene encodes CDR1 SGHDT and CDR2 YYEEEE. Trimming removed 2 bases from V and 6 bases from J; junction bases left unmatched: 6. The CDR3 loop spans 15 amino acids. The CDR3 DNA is TGTGCCAGCAGCTTCAGGGGGCAGGACTATGAAAAACTGTTTTTT. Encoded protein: CASSFRGQDYEKLFF.

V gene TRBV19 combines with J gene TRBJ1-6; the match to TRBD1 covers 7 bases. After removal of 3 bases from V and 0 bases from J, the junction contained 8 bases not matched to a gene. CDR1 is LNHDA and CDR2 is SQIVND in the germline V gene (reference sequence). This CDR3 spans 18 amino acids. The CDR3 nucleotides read TGTGCCAGTAGTATCGCGCCGAAGGGGGCCTCCTATAATTCACCCCTCCACTTT. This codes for CASSIAPKGASYNSPLHF. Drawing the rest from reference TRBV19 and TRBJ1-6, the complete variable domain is DGGITQSPKYLFRKEGQNVTLSCEQNLNHDAMYWYRQDPGQGLRLIYYSQIVNDFQKGDIAEGYSVSREKKESFPLTVTSAQKNPTAFYLCASSIAPKGASYNSPLHFGNGTRLTVT.

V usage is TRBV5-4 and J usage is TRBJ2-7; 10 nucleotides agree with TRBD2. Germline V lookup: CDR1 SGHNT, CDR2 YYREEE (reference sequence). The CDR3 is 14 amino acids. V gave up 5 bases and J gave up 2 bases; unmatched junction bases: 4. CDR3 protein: CASRLAGSPYEQYF. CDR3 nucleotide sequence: TGTGCCAGCAGACTAGCGGGGAGCCCCTACGAGCAGTACTTC.